A selection of T cell receptor beta chains follows, all from one sample in a study of cytomegalovirus exposure and HLA in healthy donors. The table came from immunoSEQ multiplex PCR; TCRdb's copy has only in-frame clones and leaves some out. The sample has approximately 100,000 clones; 76% are singletons. Material: PBMCs. The receptor set was obtained from a man in his forties in good health and CMV-seronegative. Both conserved end residues are part of each CDR3. A D gene is named only where the DNA matches it firmly. Size tells how often a clone was seen (once, few, many) or the class of an expanded clone, and some rows leave it out.

cdr3_aa cdr3_nt d_call j_call clone_size v_call
CATSLRQGMNTEAFF TGTGCCACCAGCCTCCGACAGGGGATGAACACTGAAGCTTTCTTT TRBD1 TRBJ1-1 - TRBV15
CASSYSAGKTEAFF TGTGCCAGCAGTTACTCCGCAGGAAAGACTGAAGCTTTCTTT - TRBJ1-1 once TRBV6-5
CASSPRGQSGNTIYF TGTGCCAGCAGCCCGAGGGGGCAGTCCGGAAACACCATATATTTT TRBD1 TRBJ1-3 - TRBV13
CASSVDEGTVGYTF TGTGCCAGCAGCGTAGACGAGGGGACAGTTGGCTACACCTTC TRBD1 TRBJ1-2 - TRBV9
CATRDTYSNQPQHF TGTGCCACTCGGGACACCTATAGCAATCAGCCCCAGCATTTT - TRBJ1-5 - TRBV10-3
CASSPQGLGNYGYTF TGTGCCAGCAGTCCACAGGGGCTAGGTAACTATGGCTACACCTTC TRBD1 TRBJ1-2 few TRBV27
CASSCPGQGFDTIYF TGTGCCAGCAGCTGCCCGGGACAGGGGTTCGACACCATATATTTT - TRBJ1-3 - TRBV21-1
CASLAYGTANYGYTF TGTGCCAGCCTAGCATACGGGACAGCTAACTATGGCTACACCTTC TRBD1 TRBJ1-2 - TRBV5-5
CSSSLSRTAEMNTEAFF TGTTCCAGCAGCTTATCCCGGACAGCCGAGATGAACACTGAAGCTTTCTTT - TRBJ1-1 - TRBV7-9
CASSPQGASGNTIYF TGCGCCAGCAGCCCTCAGGGGGCCTCTGGAAACACCATATATTTT TRBD1 TRBJ1-3 - TRBV5-1
CASSTGLVGTGELFF TGCGCCAGCAGCACCGGACTAGTGGGCACCGGGGAGCTGTTTTTT TRBD2 TRBJ2-2 once TRBV5-1
CASRGQPAYEQYF TGTGCCAGCAGGGGACAGCCCGCCTACGAGCAGTACTTC TRBD1 TRBJ2-7 - TRBV2
CASSLAGTASNQPQHF TGTGCCAGCAGCTTGGCCGGGACAGCTAGCAATCAGCCCCAGCATTTT TRBD1 TRBJ1-5 - TRBV5-6
CASASGGAGDTQYF TGTGCCTCGGCTAGCGGGGGGGCAGGAGATACGCAGTATTTT TRBD2 TRBJ2-3 once TRBV30
CASSLVTSGELFF TGTGCCAGCAGCTTAGTGACTAGCGGGGAGCTGTTTTTT - TRBJ2-2 - TRBV11-3
CATLEGGTGGFGELFF TGTGCCACTCTAGAGGGGGGGACAGGGGGTTTCGGGGAGCTGTTTTTT TRBD1 TRBJ2-2 - TRBV9
CASSLKLAGVGELFF TGTGCCAGCAGCTTGAAACTAGCGGGGGTCGGGGAGCTGTTTTTT TRBD2 TRBJ2-2 - TRBV5-6
CASSSLGGLREKLFF TGTGCCAGCAGCTCCCTGGGGGGATTAAGGGAAAAACTGTTTTTT - TRBJ1-4 once TRBV11-2
CACRPGQALGTNEKLFF TGCGCCTGTAGACCGGGACAGGCCCTGGGGACTAATGAAAAACTGTTTTTT TRBD1 TRBJ1-4 - TRBV5-1
CASGSGTGSYGYTF TGTGCCAGCGGCTCCGGGACAGGGTCCTATGGCTACACCTTC TRBD1 TRBJ1-2 - TRBV6-5
CASSSPRTGGFLCVAFF TGTGCCAGCAGCTCCCCCCGAACAGGGGGCTTCCTATGTGTGGCTTTCTTT TRBD1 TRBJ1-1 - TRBV13
CASSHPGRGAVGELFF TGTGCCAGCAGTCATCCCGGGCGGGGGGCAGTCGGGGAGCTGTTTTTT TRBD2 TRBJ2-2 few TRBV5-4
CASTLTGTEETQYF TGTGCCAGTACCTTGACCGGGACAGAAGAGACCCAGTACTTC TRBD1 TRBJ2-5 - TRBV19
CASRRELNQPQHF TGTGCCAGCAGACGGGAGTTGAATCAGCCCCAGCATTTT - TRBJ1-5 - TRBV6-1
CASSAGGGYNEQFF TGTGCCAGCAGCGCCGGGGGGGGCTACAATGAGCAGTTCTTC TRBD2 TRBJ2-1 once TRBV2
CATSSVDRAPYGYTF TGTGCCACCAGCAGCGTGGACAGGGCACCCTATGGCTACACCTTC TRBD1 TRBJ1-2 - TRBV15
CASSQGTGLYEQYF TGTGCCAGCAGCCAAGGGACAGGGCTCTACGAGCAGTACTTC TRBD1 TRBJ2-7 - TRBV4-2
CASSLRTSGGQETQYF TGTGCCAGCAGCCTAAGGACTAGCGGGGGACAAGAGACCCAGTACTTC TRBD2 TRBJ2-5 - TRBV7-9
CASRRVTDNYGYTF TGTGCCAGCAGACGTGTGACAGACAACTATGGCTACACCTTC - TRBJ1-2 - TRBV5-6
CASSQEMGQEEKRYF TGTGCCAGCAGCCAGGAGATGGGACAGGAGGAGAAGAGGTACTTC TRBD1 TRBJ2-5 - TRBV2
CAWSAGTAGNTIYF TGTGCCTGGAGTGCCGGGACAGCTGGAAACACCATATATTTT TRBD1 TRBJ1-3 - TRBV30
CASMNFYGYTF TGTGCCAGCATGAACTTCTATGGCTACACCTTC - TRBJ1-2 - TRBV25-1
CASSPGQGNTDTQYF TGCGCCAGCAGCCCCGGACAGGGGAACACAGATACGCAGTATTTT TRBD1 TRBJ2-3 - TRBV5-1
CASSLGVGGNPYQPQHF TGTGCCAGCAGCTTGGGGGTGGGAGGGAACCCCTATCAGCCCCAGCATTTT - TRBJ1-5 - TRBV5-6
CASSLGSGKETQYF TGTGCCAGCAGCCTCGGTAGCGGAAAAGAGACCCAGTACTTC - TRBJ2-5 - TRBV7-2
CASSPGLAGVIGKNIQYF TGTGCCAGCAGCCCCGGGCTAGCGGGGGTTATAGGAAAAAACATTCAGTACTTC TRBD2 TRBJ2-4 few TRBV7-9
CASSYQGARETQYF TGTGCCAGCAGCTACCAGGGGGCGCGGGAGACCCAGTACTTC TRBD1 TRBJ2-5 - TRBV14
CAWSNGYEQFF TGTGCCTGGAGTAATGGCTATGAGCAGTTCTTC - TRBJ2-1 - TRBV30
CASSSAGGYTF TGTGCCAGCAGTTCCGCAGGGGGCTACACCTTC - TRBJ1-2 - TRBV6-5
CAWSVQGDEQFF TGTGCCTGGAGTGTCCAAGGGGATGAGCAGTTCTTC - TRBJ2-1 - TRBV30